This T cell receptor (beta chain) was found in a study of T cells after yellow fever vaccination. The V and J ends lost 4 bases and 1 base respectively, with 14 bases between them. Germline CDR1 reads SGHRS; CDR2 reads YFSETQ. The CDR3 loop spans 16 amino acids. TCRdb reanalysed the 5' RACE reads using MiXCR and keeps one entry per CDR3 protein. The table shows more than 300,000 distinct CDR3 sequences, with roughly a tenth occurring only once. This clonotype has ten or more counts. The TCR sequence derives from a man in his late teens or twenties who received the YFV17D yellow fever vaccine. The chain employs TRBV5-1 and TRBJ2-2, with D possibly matching TRBD1 (6 bases). Sequenced material: CD4+ T cells sorted from PBMCs, taken 45 days after the yellow fever booster vaccination. This CDR3 is CASSTLPQGNTGELFF. Written as DNA, the CDR3 is TGCGCCAGCAGCACCCTACCACAGGGGAACACCGGGGAGCTGTTTTTT.